Each of the 27 T cell receptor beta chains below was sequenced from the same sample in a study of CD8 T cells in ankylosing spondylitis. Study conclusions and caveats: A TCR beta motif of roughly eight highly homologous variants appeared characteristic of ankylosing spondylitis blood.

TCRdb itself ran the 5' RACE reads through MiXCR, one entry per CDR3 protein. In the table there are about 90,000 distinct CDR3 sequences, more than 8.5% of which are singletons. Their cognate antigens are unknown. The specimen sequenced was blood, either unsorted or a sorted T cell fraction (not recorded which). The source is a male donor with ankylosing spondylitis.

This rearrangement joins TRBV5-6 to TRBJ1-1; D is possibly TRBD1 (5 bases). The V and J ends lost 4 bases and 1 base respectively, with 11 bases between them. The V gene's germline CDR1 is SGHDT and CDR2 YYEEEE. The CDR3 has 14 amino acids. The CDR3 loop is CASSLGRTNTEAFF. The CDR3 DNA is TGTGCCAGCAGCCTGGGACGGACGAACACTGAAGCTTTCTTT.

This clonotype was seen only a few times. V usage is TRBV11-2 and J usage is TRBJ2-2; possible D gene TRBD1, 5 bases. In germline, CDR1 is SGHAT, CDR2 FQNNGV. The CDR3 extends over 13 amino acids. V was shortened by 5 bases and J by 7 bases, with 11 bases between the two germline ends. The CDR3 protein is CASSLQGSGELFF. The CDR3 DNA reads TGTGCCAGCAGCCTCCAGGGCAGCGGGGAGCTGTTTTTT.

This chain connects TRBV6-5 to TRBJ2-1; 8 nucleotides line up with TRBD2. Germline CDR1 and CDR2: MNHEY and SVGAGI. V gave up 0 bases and J gave up 5 bases; unmatched junction bases: 6. This CDR3 is 16 amino acids long. The DNA of the CDR3 is TGTGCCAGCAGTTACTCGCGCCTAGCGGGCGACAATGAGCAGTTCTTC. Translating it yields CASSYSRLAGDNEQFF.

This clonotype was seen more than once but under ten times. V and J are TRBV7-6 and TRBJ2-1; maybe TRBD2 (6 bases). Trimming took off 2 bases at V and 5 bases at J, with 16 bases between the two ends. CDR1 and CDR2 (germline): SGHVS, FNYEAQ. The CDR3 sequence is 16 residues long. The DNA of the CDR3 is TGTGCCAGCAGCTTAAATAGCCTAGCGCCGAACAATGAGCAGTTCTTC. Translated: CASSLNSLAPNNEQFF.

This clonotype was picked up many times. V and J are TRBV11-2 and TRBJ2-1; TRBD2 matches at 7 bases. The CDR3 spans 16 residues. The germline V gene encodes CDR1 SGHAT and CDR2 FQNNGV. The ends lost 2 bases at V and 0 bases at J; junction bases unmatched: 4. The CDR3 loop reads CASSLIGGSSYNEQFF. The CDR3 nucleotides read TGTGCCAGCAGCTTAATTGGCGGGAGCTCCTACAATGAGCAGTTCTTC.

This clonotype showed up many times. The genes are TRBV5-1 and TRBJ2-7; TRBD1 matches 10 bases. The CDR3 is 15 amino acids. Trimming cost V 5 bases and J 2 bases; bases outside gene matches: 7. The germline gives CDR1 SGHRS, CDR2 YFSETQ. CDR3 in amino acids: CASSLQGQGAYEQYF. In DNA form, the CDR3 reads TGCGCCAGCAGTCTCCAAGGACAGGGGGCCTACGAGCAGTACTTC. Together with reference TRBV5-1 and TRBJ2-7, the CDR3 gives the full variable domain: KAGVTQTPRYLIKTRGQQVTLSCSPISGHRSVSWYQQTPGQGLQFLFEYFSETQRNKGNFPGRFSGRQFSNSRSEMNVSTLELGDSALYLCASSLQGQGAYEQYFGPGTRLTVT.

This clonotype was found many times. The rearrangement links TRBV7-9 to TRBJ2-7; tentative D call: TRBD1 (5 bases). Per germline, CDR1 SEHNR and CDR2 FQNEAQ (reference sequence). Trimming removed 5 bases from V and 9 bases from J, with 17 bases in between. The CDR3 covers 13 residues. The CDR3 protein is CASSPTGQLGQYF. CDR3 sequence (DNA): TGTGCCAGCAGCCCTACAGGACAACTGGGGCAGTACTTC.

This clonotype has ten or more counts. The chain employs TRBV12-3 or TRBV12-4 and TRBJ2-7; TRBD2 aligns across 10 bases. This CDR3 comprises 17 residues. J was trimmed by 5 bases and V by 2 bases; bases with no gene match: 12. This CDR3 is CASSLRVRSGRIDEQYF. Here the CDR3 DNA reads TGTGCCAGCAGTTTAAGGGTCCGTAGCGGGAGGATTGACGAGCAGTACTTC.

This clonotype occurred many times. The V and J genes are TRBV27 and TRBJ1-5; D call uncertain. V lost 3 bases and J lost 0, with 3 bases in between. The CDR3 contains 13 residues. Looked up from germline, CDR1 is MNHEY and CDR2 is SMNVEV (reference sequence). The CDR3 sequence is CASSFYSNQPQHF. The CDR3 DNA is TGTGCCAGCAGTTTCTATAGCAATCAGCCCCAGCATTTT.

This clonotype has only one observation. At one boundary the junction diverges from the germline segment, which might be a read error. The rearrangement uses TRBV18 and TRBJ2-2; 10 bases line up with TRBD2. CDR1 and CDR2 from the germline V gene are KGHSH and LQKENI. The CDR3 is 17 residues long. CDR3 bases: TGTGCCAGCTCACTCGTCATACTAGCGGGAAACACCGGGAAGCTGTTTTTT. Translation: CASSLVILAGNTGKLFF.

V usage is TRBV5-1 and J usage is TRBJ2-7, with a tentative D call TRBD2 (7 bases). V was cut by 4 bases and J by 3 bases, with 14 bases left in between. Germline loops: CDR1 SGHRS, CDR2 YFSETQ. The CDR3 length is 14 residues. This CDR3 reads CASSPEGGVYEQYF. CDR3 DNA sequence: TGCGCCAGCAGCCCGGAGGGGGGGGTCTACGAGCAGTACTTC.

The table lists this clonotype with many counts. The chain is built from TRBV7-8 and TRBJ2-5; 8 positions agree with TRBD1. CDR3 size: 14 residues. J lost 5 bases, V lost 5 bases, and 7 bases had no gene match. CDR1 and CDR2 from the germline V gene are SGHVS and FQNEAQ. The CDR3 DNA sequence: TGTGCCAGCAGCCCCGGACAGGGAAAGGAGACCCAGTACTTC. This encodes CASSPGQGKETQYF.

This clonotype was seen many times. The chain carries TRBV20-1 and TRBJ1-5, with 9 bases that match TRBD1. Germline trimming cut 1 base from V and 2 bases from J; bases unmatched to any gene: 6. CDR3 length: 16 amino acids. Looked up from germline, CDR1 is DFQATT and CDR2 is SNEGSKA (reference sequence). This CDR3 reads CSARGQGVGGNQPQHF. The CDR3 nucleotides are TGCAGTGCTAGAGGACAGGGGGTTGGTGGCAATCAGCCCCAGCATTTT.

Ten or more counts support this clonotype. The chain joins TRBV7-9 to TRBJ1-1, with 8 bases identical to TRBD1. The CDR3 has 13 residues. The germline CDR1 and CDR2 sequences are SEHNR and FQNEAQ (reference sequence). The J segment lost 1 base and the V segment lost 7 bases, leaving 2 bases of the junction unmatched. CDR3 coding DNA: TGTGCCAGCAACGGACAGGGGAACACTGAAGCTTTCTTT. Translation: CASNGQGNTEAFF. The full variable domain, completed using reference TRBV7-9 and TRBJ1-1, is DTGVSQNPRHKITKRGQNVTFRCDPISEHNRLYWYRQTLGQGPEFLTYFQNEAQLEKSRLLSDRFSAERPKGSFSTLEIQRTEQGDSAMYLCASNGQGNTEAFFGQGTRLTVV.

This clonotype occurred a few times. V usage is TRBV7-9 and J usage is TRBJ2-5; no clear D. V was shortened by 3 bases and J by 2 bases, with 7 bases between the two germline ends. Germline CDR1 reads SEHNR; CDR2 reads FQNEAQ (reference sequence). The CDR3 extends over 13 amino acids. The CDR3: CASSLWVQETQYF. CDR3 nucleotide sequence: TGTGCCAGCAGCTTGTGGGTACAAGAGACCCAGTACTTC.

The sample holds many counts of this clonotype. The J gene is TRBJ1-1, the V gene TRBV11-2, with 7 bases aligning to TRBD1. The CDR3 is 14 amino acids. V shed 5 bases, J shed 12 bases, and the junction held 15 bases outside the gene matches. Germline assignment: CDR1 SGHAT and CDR2 FQNNGV. The CDR3 bases are TGTGCCAGCAGCACAATGGGGACAGAGGGAGAATCTTTCTTT. It is translated as CASSTMGTEGESFF.

The chain recombines TRBV20-1 with TRBJ2-2; D call uncertain. The CDR3 runs to 13 residues. Germline V gene sequence: CDR1 DFQATT, CDR2 SNEGSKA (reference sequence). V was cut by 3 bases and J by 5 bases, with 10 bases left in between. CDR3 nucleotides: TGCAGTGCTAGGACACTGGATACCGGGGAGCTGTTTTTT. Translation: CSARTLDTGELFF.

There are many counts of this clonotype. The chain uses TRBV10-3 and TRBJ2-7, with D hard to call. Germline-derived CDR1 and CDR2 are ENHRY and SYGVKD. Deletions cut 0 bases from V and 3 bases from J, with 6 bases between. This CDR3 has 13 residues. The CDR3 spells CAISESILYEQYV. In DNA, the CDR3 is TGTGCCATCAGTGAGTCGATCCTCTACGAGCAGTACGTC.

This clonotype was counted a few times. This chain uses TRBV11-2 with TRBJ2-7; D tentatively fits TRBD1 or TRBD2 (6 bases each). Germline lookup yields CDR1 SGHAT and CDR2 FQNNGV. This CDR3 spans 13 amino acids. Trimming cost V 7 bases and J 5 bases, with 15 bases left between them. The CDR3 here is CASTFPGANEQYF. The CDR3 DNA sequence: TGTGCCAGCACCTTCCCGGGGGCCAACGAGCAGTACTTC. The whole variable domain, remainder taken from reference TRBV11-2 and TRBJ2-7, is EAGVAQSPRYKIIEKRQSVAFWCNPISGHATLYWYQQILGQGPKLLIQFQNNGVVDDSQLPKDRFSAERLKGVDSTLKIQPAKLEDSAVYLCASTFPGANEQYFGPGTRLTVT.

The chain employs TRBV2 and TRBJ1-1; D gene unclear. The V and J ends lost 6 bases and 2 bases respectively, with 10 bases between them. There are 13 residues in the CDR3. Germline V gene data show CDR1 as SNHLY and CDR2 as FYNNEI. The CDR3 DNA reads as TGTGCCAGCAGCCCCGCGGTTAACACTGAAGCTTTCTTT. It codes for CASSPAVNTEAFF.

The chain is built from TRBV2 and TRBJ2-2; the match to TRBD1 covers 10 bases. The CDR3 is 15 residues long. Trimming took 7 bases from V and 0 from J; bases not matched to a gene: 2. The V gene's germline CDR1 is SNHLY and CDR2 FYNNEI. The CDR3 here is CASTGQGANTGELFF. The DNA of the CDR3 is TGTGCCAGCACTGGACAGGGGGCGAACACCGGGGAGCTGTTTTTT.

In the case of this clonotype: The missing conserved phenylalanine or tryptophan at the end of this CDR3 makes a read error likely. This chain links TRBV12-3 or TRBV12-4 with TRBJ1-2, with D perhaps matching TRBD1 (5 bases). This CDR3 has 14 amino acids. The V end was cut by 8 bases, the J end by 2 bases, with 15 bases between. CDR3 in amino acids: CASATRENNYGYTC. The CDR3 coding sequence is TGTGCCAGCGCGACCAGGGAAAACAACTATGGCTACACCTGC.

The rearrangement links TRBV19 to TRBJ2-1; D could derive from TRBD1 or TRBD2 (5 bases each). V lost 8 bases and J lost 4, with 21 bases in between. Germline-derived CDR1 and CDR2 are LNHDA and SQIVND (reference sequence). The CDR3 is made up of 16 amino acids. DNA of the CDR3: TGTGCCAGTCCATTAACTAGGTCAGGGTATTACAATGAGCAGTTCTTC. This codes for CASPLTRSGYYNEQFF. Based on the CDR3 plus reference TRBV19 and TRBJ2-1, the full variable domain is DGGITQSPKYLFRKEGQNVTLSCEQNLNHDAMYWYRQDPGQGLRLIYYSQIVNDFQKGDIAEGYSVSREKKESFPLTVTSAQKNPTAFYLCASPLTRSGYYNEQFFGPGTRLTVL.

This clonotype was counted many times. The CDR3 reads CASSEGLANSYEQYF. The CDR3 DNA is TGTGCCAGCAGTGAAGGACTAGCGAACTCCTACGAGCAGTACTTC. The rearrangement links TRBV13 to TRBJ2-7, with TRBD2 identical over 9 bases. Trimming took 6 bases from V and 0 from J; bases not matched to a gene: 6. In germline, CDR1 is PRHDT, CDR2 FYEKMQ (reference sequence). The CDR3 length is 15 residues.

This clonotype occurred a few times. This rearrangement joins TRBV3-1 to TRBJ2-3; D ambiguous. The CDR3 length is 14 residues. In germline, CDR1 is LGHDT, CDR2 YNNKEL (reference sequence). The ends were cut back, 0 bases at V and 4 bases at J, with 8 bases in the middle. CDR3 sequence: CASSQDVSADTQYF. The CDR3 DNA reads TGTGCCAGCAGCCAAGATGTAAGCGCAGATACGCAGTATTTT.

The chain combines TRBV5-6 with TRBJ1-5; D may be TRBD1 (6 bases). V gave up 4 bases and J gave up 4 bases, with 9 bases separating them. There are 13 residues in the CDR3. The V gene's germline CDR1 is SGHDT and CDR2 YYEEEE. The CDR3 reads CASSPQGNQPQHF. DNA of the CDR3: TGTGCCAGCAGCCCACAGGGAAATCAGCCCCAGCATTTT.

The chain couples TRBV5-6 to TRBJ2-7, with TRBD1 as a possible D gene (6 bases). Germline V CDR1 and CDR2: SGHDT, YYEEEE. V was shortened by 3 bases and J by 3 bases, with 16 bases between the two germline ends. The CDR3 contains 15 residues. This CDR3 is CASSSLAQTGYEQYF. As DNA, the CDR3 is TGTGCCAGCAGCTCACTCGCCCAGACAGGCTACGAGCAGTACTTC.